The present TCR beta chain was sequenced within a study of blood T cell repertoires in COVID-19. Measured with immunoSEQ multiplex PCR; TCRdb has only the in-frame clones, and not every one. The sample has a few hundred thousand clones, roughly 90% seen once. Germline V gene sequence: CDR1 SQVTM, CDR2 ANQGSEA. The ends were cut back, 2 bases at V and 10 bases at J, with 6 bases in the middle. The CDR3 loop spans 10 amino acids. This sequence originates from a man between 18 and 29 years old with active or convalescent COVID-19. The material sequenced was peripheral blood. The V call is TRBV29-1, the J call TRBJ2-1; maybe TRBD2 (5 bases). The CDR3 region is CSVERGEQFF. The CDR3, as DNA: TGCAGCGTTGAACGGGGAGAGCAGTTCTTC.